The source of this T cell receptor beta chain is a study of regulatory T cells in long-lasting Graves disease. This sample's time point: newly diagnosed GD, antithyroid drugs for less than 3 months. Following extraction of RNA from PBMCs, that RNA was used to make the TCR library. CDR3-region Arm-PCR and iRepertoire HTBI primers produced the TCR beta libraries. TCRdb independently ran MiXCR on the multiplex PCR reads; one entry per CDR3 protein. Found here are about 420,000 distinct CDR3 sequences, 16% of them singletons; the top ten hold about 25%. The CDR3 totals 15 residues. The trim removed 2 bases at V and 6 bases at J, leaving 9 bases unmatched. This clonotype was observed at least ten times. These data also featured in a second study, about T cells in Graves' hyperthyroidism and ophthalmopathy. As that study records: TCR CDR3 underwent first-round RT-PCR with the HTBI primer set. Most thyroid clonotypes that were expanded above 0.001 also turned up in blood.

The specimen was peripheral blood mononuclear cells (PBMCs), collected at new diagnosis, from a patient treated with antithyroid drugs. The chain links TRBV12-3 or TRBV12-4 to TRBJ1-1, with 7 bases aligning to TRBD1. This TCR derives from a woman younger than 35 with Graves disease. This CDR3 is CASSLRLDRAPEAFF. As DNA, the CDR3 is TGTGCCAGCAGTTTAAGGCTCGACAGGGCGCCTGAAGCTTTCTTT.